This T cell receptor (beta chain) appears in the sequencing data of a study of PD-1 blockade in classical Hodgkin lymphoma. Notes on the study in general: After ASCT, patients who started nivolumab under 1 year later were excluded. Relative to healthy donors, newly diagnosed patients reportedly had lower baseline TCR diversity, which was reported as lower still in relapsed/refractory patients. Patients with a complete response exhibited baseline diversity comparable to newly diagnosed patients.

Points on this clone: Its antigen remains unknown.

The time point is: cycle 4 day 1 (C4D1), after around six weeks of nivolumab. Patients all relapsed after autologous stem cell transplantation, and there was variation in brentuximab vedotin exposure. Measured with immunoSEQ multiplex PCR; TCRdb has only the in-frame clones, and not every one. Found here are 75,000 to 100,000 clones, approximately 94% of them singletons; the top ten hold 2%. The material sequenced was peripheral blood mononuclear cells (PBMCs), taken before the fourth cycle of nivolumab. This clonotype originated in a human donor with classical Hodgkin lymphoma.

The CDR3: CASSIGPGTEAFF. DNA of the CDR3: TGTGCCAGTAGTATAGGGCCGGGCACTGAAGCTTTCTTT. J is TRBJ1-1 and V is TRBV19; no definite D call. The CDR3 consists of 13 residues. V was shortened by 1 base and J by 4 bases, with 7 bases between the two germline ends. The V gene's germline CDR1 is LNHDA and CDR2 SQIVND (reference sequence). Variable domain in full (rest from reference TRBV19 and TRBJ1-1): DGGITQSPKYLFRKEGQNVTLSCEQNLNHDAMYWYRQDPGQGLRLIYYSQIVNDFQKGDIAEGYSVSREKKESFPLTVTSAQKNPTAFYLCASSIGPGTEAFFGQGTRLTVV.